The sequence of this T cell receptor (beta chain) was determined in a study of T cell changes during pregnancy in multiple sclerosis. Germline CDR1 is MNHNS and CDR2 is SASEGT. This CDR3 has 14 amino acids. The V end lost 6 bases, the J end lost 1 base, and 9 bases lay between the germline ends. Clones were read by immunoSEQ multiplex PCR, and TCRdb kept only the in-frame ones, dropping some. Of under 65,000 clones detected, about 91% appear once; the ten largest clones hold approximately 1.2%. V usage is TRBV6-1 and J usage is TRBJ2-2; D unresolved. Sequences were derived from peripheral blood, sampled after pregnancy. The clonotype was recovered from a female donor in good health, enrolled as a control in a pregnancy study. This CDR3 reads CASSPGRNTGELFF. DNA for the CDR3: TGTGCCAGCAGCCCCGGTCGGAACACCGGGGAGCTGTTTTTT.